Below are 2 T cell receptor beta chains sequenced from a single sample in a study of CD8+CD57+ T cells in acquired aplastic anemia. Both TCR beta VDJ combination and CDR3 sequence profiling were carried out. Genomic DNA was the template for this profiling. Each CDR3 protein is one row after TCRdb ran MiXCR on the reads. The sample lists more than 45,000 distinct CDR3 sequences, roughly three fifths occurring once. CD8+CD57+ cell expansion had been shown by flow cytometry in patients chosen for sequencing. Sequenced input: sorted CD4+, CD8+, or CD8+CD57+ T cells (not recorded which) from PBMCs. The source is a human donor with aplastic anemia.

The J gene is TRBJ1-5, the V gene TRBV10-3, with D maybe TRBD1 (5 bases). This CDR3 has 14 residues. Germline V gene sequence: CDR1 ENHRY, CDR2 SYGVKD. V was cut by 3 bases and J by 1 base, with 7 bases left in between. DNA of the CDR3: TGTGCCATCAGTGAATGGGGCAGCAATCAGCCCCAGCATTTT. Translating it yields CAISEWGSNQPQHF.

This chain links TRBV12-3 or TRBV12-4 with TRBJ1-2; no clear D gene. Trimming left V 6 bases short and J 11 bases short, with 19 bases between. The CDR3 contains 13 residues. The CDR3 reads CASSYYPGRRYTF. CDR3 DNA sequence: TGTGCCAGCAGCTACTATCCGGGCCGTAGATACACCTTC.